The present TCR beta chain was sequenced within a study of blood T cells in healthy people across ages. The CDR3 runs 14 residues. The germline CDR1 and CDR2 sequences are ENHRY and SYGVKD. A second about 7 to 12 cycle PCR used barcoded and J-beta primers. In TCRdb, the 5' RACE reads were re-called with MiXCR into one record per CDR3 protein. The sample includes approximately 290,000 distinct CDR3 sequences, 25% to 30% of them seen just once. The sample providers were healthy Caucasian people from Russia, aged roughly 6 to 95. Each donor gave 9 to 10 milliliters of peripheral blood. Extraction of total RNA produced a minimum of 5 micrograms from each sample.

The receptor was derived from a woman aged 70-85 years in good health. The V gene is TRBV10-3, the J gene TRBJ2-5; D not certain. The DNA end is a closer match to TRBJ2-7, so the J assignment may be wrong. Sequences were obtained from blood. The CDR3 loop reads CAISESTGAYEQYF. The CDR3 DNA is TGTGCCATCAGTGAGTCGACTGGGGCCTACGAGCAGTACTTC.